One and the same sample provided the 29 T cell receptor beta chains below, sequenced in a study of identical twins. One entry per CDR3 protein results from TCRdb running MiXCR on the 5' RACE reads. This table has 510,000 or so distinct CDR3 sequences, approximately 14% appearing once. In addition, the sample was reused for a study of yellow fever vaccine responses in identical twins.

Sample: CD4+ T cells sorted from blood. These receptors came from a woman younger than 30 in good health.

Ten or more counts support this clonotype. The chain employs TRBV10-3 and TRBJ2-7; D gene unclear. V was clipped by 0 bases and J by 4 bases, with 10 bases between them. This CDR3 comprises 14 residues. The germline CDR1 and CDR2 sequences are ENHRY and SYGVKD. CDR3 bases: TGTGCCATCAGTGAGTCGAAACTGAATTACGAGCAGTACTTC. Translated, it gives CAISESKLNYEQYF.

This clonotype was seen a handful of times. The J gene is TRBJ2-2, the V gene TRBV9; 8 positions match TRBD1. CDR3 size: 15 residues. From germline, CDR1 is SGDLS and CDR2 YYNGEE. J was trimmed by 7 bases and V by 0 bases; bases with no gene match: 5. For the CDR3, the DNA is TGTGCCAGCAGCGTAGGGGCAGGGGGCTTCGGGGAGCTGTTTTTT. This translates into CASSVGAGGFGELFF. Full variable domain (missing parts from reference TRBV9 and TRBJ2-2): DSGVTQTPKHLITATGQRVTLRCSPRSGDLSVYWYQQSLDQGLQFLIQYYNGEERAKGNILERFSAQQFPDLHSELNLSSLELGDSALYFCASSVGAGGFGELFFGEGSRLTVL.

This clonotype was counted a few times. The chain uses TRBV6-5 and TRBJ2-7; 9 bases line up with TRBD2. CDR3 length equals 14 residues. Trimming took 3 bases from V and 6 from J; bases not matched to a gene: 6. Per germline, CDR1 MNHEY and CDR2 SVGAGI. This CDR3 reads CASSYEIAGVEQYF. The CDR3 DNA sequence: TGTGCCAGCAGTTATGAGATAGCGGGAGTCGAGCAGTACTTC.

The chain links TRBV12-3 or TRBV12-4 to TRBJ2-1, with a possible D match to TRBD1 (5 bases). V was cut by 3 bases and J by 5 bases, with 8 bases left in between. This CDR3 region has 13 residues. The CDR3 nucleotides read TGTGCCAGCAGTTTCGCAGGGCACAATGAGCAGTTCTTC. Translated, it gives CASSFAGHNEQFF.

The rearrangement uses TRBV10-3 and TRBJ2-2; 8 nucleotides align to TRBD1. CDR1 ENHRY and CDR2 SYGVKD come from the germline V gene. This CDR3 has 15 residues. The V gene end was trimmed by 10 bases and the J gene end by 1 base; junction bases not matched to a gene: 8. The CDR3 here is CATTSGTGNTGELFF. The DNA for the CDR3 is TGTGCCACCACGTCCGGGACAGGGAACACCGGGGAGCTGTTTTTT.

The chain couples TRBV28 to TRBJ1-2; 8 positions match TRBD1. With 1 base clipped from V and 4 bases from J, the junction kept 5 bases outside the gene matches. CDR1 and CDR2 from the germline V gene are MDHEN and SYDVKM. The CDR3 runs 15 residues. The CDR3: CASSLSTGVVYGYTF. The CDR3 coding sequence is TGTGCCAGCAGTTTATCGACAGGGGTTGTCTATGGCTACACCTTC.

The chain joins TRBV7-8 to TRBJ2-7, with D possibly being TRBD1 or TRBD2 (5 bases each). This CDR3 has 14 residues. Deletions cut 5 bases from V and 4 bases from J, with 15 bases between. In germline, CDR1 is SGHVS, CDR2 FQNEAQ. The DNA for the CDR3 is TGTGCCAGCAGCCCCCACGGGGCGTCTTACGAGCAGTACGTC. It codes for CASSPHGASYEQYV.

This clonotype has only a few counts. This chain uses TRBV5-6 with TRBJ1-1; D ambiguous. The length of the CDR3 is 16 residues. V lost 4 bases and J 0 bases, leaving 16 bases between the germline ends. Per germline, CDR1 SGHDT and CDR2 YYEEEE. Here the CDR3 reads CASSRWRFSMNTEAFF. The CDR3 DNA reads TGTGCCAGCAGCCGGTGGAGATTTTCCATGAACACTGAAGCTTTCTTT.

The V and J genes are TRBV27 and TRBJ2-7, with 8 bases fitting TRBD2. The V gene's germline CDR1 is MNHEY and CDR2 SMNVEV (reference sequence). Unmatched junction bases numbered 20, after V lost 2 bases and J lost 2 bases. This CDR3 region has 20 residues. The CDR3 sequence is CASSLRPAGESSGSTYEQYF. In DNA, the CDR3 is TGTGCCAGCAGTTTACGCCCCGCGGGGGAGTCTAGCGGGTCCACCTACGAGCAGTACTTC.

The sample holds a few counts of this clonotype. V and J are TRBV12-3 or TRBV12-4 and TRBJ1-4; 7 nucleotides match TRBD1. CDR3 size: 15 residues. Trimming at V came to 6 bases and at J to 7 bases, leaving 11 bases not matched to a gene. The CDR3 is CASSRNPTGLEKLFF. CDR3 coding DNA: TGTGCCAGCAGCAGAAACCCGACAGGGCTTGAAAAACTGTTTTTT.

The rearrangement links TRBV12-3 or TRBV12-4 to TRBJ2-7; D possibly corresponds to TRBD2 (6 bases). Trimming took 5 bases from V and 2 from J, leaving 10 bases between them. This CDR3 spans 13 amino acids. The CDR3 loop is CASSLSGTYEQYF. For the CDR3, the DNA is TGTGCCAGCAGTCTTAGCGGAACCTACGAGCAGTACTTC.

This clonotype was detected only a few times. The chain couples TRBV5-1 to TRBJ2-3, with 12 bases fitting TRBD2. The trim removed 5 bases at V and 6 bases at J, leaving 7 bases unmatched. CDR1 is SGHRS, CDR2 YFSETQ, per germline. The CDR3 covers 15 residues. The chain's CDR3 is CASSFSSGGADTQYF. The DNA for the CDR3 is TGCGCCAGCAGTTTCTCTAGCGGGGGGGCCGATACGCAGTATTTT.

The chain recombines TRBV28 with TRBJ2-7; possible D gene TRBD2, 5 bases. The germline V gene encodes CDR1 MDHEN and CDR2 SYDVKM. The V and J ends lost 7 bases and 0 bases respectively, with 10 bases between them. The CDR3 runs to 13 residues. CDR3 in amino acids: CASTSPSSYEQYV. Here the CDR3 DNA reads TGTGCCAGCACTAGCCCCAGCTCCTACGAGCAGTACGTC.

The count of this clonotype is one. The rearrangement links TRBV2 to TRBJ2-5, with a possible D match to TRBD2 (6 bases). In germline, CDR1 is SNHLY, CDR2 FYNNEI. The germline V and J ends were trimmed by 4 bases and 6 bases, with 15 bases remaining between them. The CDR3 length is 14 residues. The CDR3 protein is CASSAFRELQTQYF. The CDR3 DNA sequence: TGTGCCAGCAGTGCATTCCGGGAGTTACAGACCCAGTACTTC.

This clonotype was observed a handful of times. This rearrangement joins TRBV12-3 or TRBV12-4 to TRBJ2-2; D call uncertain. V was trimmed by 4 bases and J by 4 bases, leaving 7 bases between them. The CDR3 consists of 13 residues. CDR3 region: CASSSRPTGELFF. The CDR3, as DNA: TGTGCCAGCAGTTCAAGACCCACCGGGGAGCTGTTTTTT.

There are a few counts of this clonotype. V gene TRBV7-2 combines with J gene TRBJ2-7, with D perhaps matching TRBD2 (6 bases). Trimming took off 3 bases at V and 6 bases at J, with 21 bases between the two ends. The CDR3 consists of 16 residues. Germline-derived CDR1 and CDR2 are SGHTA and FQGNSA. CDR3: CASSFSWDFRLSEQYF. CDR3 DNA: TGTGCCAGCAGCTTCTCGTGGGACTTCCGTTTAAGCGAGCAGTACTTC.

The chain is built from TRBV5-8 and TRBJ2-1; 13 bases map to TRBD2. CDR1 is SGHTS, CDR2 YDEGEE, per germline. The CDR3 length is 16 residues. Germline trimming cut 4 bases from V and 6 bases from J; bases unmatched to any gene: 7. CDR3 coding DNA: TGTGCCAGCAGCCCAAAACTAGCGGGGGGGCGCAATGAGCAGTTCTTC. It translates to CASSPKLAGGRNEQFF.

This clonotype was seen only a few times. The genes are TRBV13 and TRBJ2-1; D gene uncertain. Germline values: CDR1 PRHDT, CDR2 FYEKMQ (reference sequence). With 2 bases removed from V and 6 bases from J, the gap between germline ends came to 8 bases. The CDR3 runs to 13 residues. The CDR3 reads CASSLKVVNEQFF. As DNA, the CDR3 is TGTGCCAGCAGCTTAAAGGTCGTCAATGAGCAGTTCTTC.

The rearrangement links TRBV20-1 to TRBJ2-3; D is perhaps TRBD1 (6 bases). Germline V gene data show CDR1 as DFQATT and CDR2 as SNEGSKA (reference sequence). The germline V and J ends were trimmed by 1 base and 1 base, with 24 bases remaining between them. The CDR3 loop spans 19 amino acids. The CDR3 sequence: CSARADWTDKGGGTDTQYF. DNA for the CDR3: TGCAGTGCTAGAGCAGATTGGACCGACAAAGGGGGAGGCACAGATACGCAGTATTTT.

CDR3 nucleotide sequence: TGTGCCACCAGCAGATTTCGGACCCAAAGCTCCTACAATGAGCAGTTCTTC. Its protein is CATSRFRTQSSYNEQFF. The rearrangement joins TRBV15 to TRBJ2-1; D remains unclear. V shed 2 bases and J shed 0 bases, with 14 bases lying between them. Germline CDR1 is LNHNV and CDR2 is YYDKDF (reference sequence). This CDR3 has 17 residues.

This chain connects TRBV12-3 or TRBV12-4 to TRBJ2-5; tentatively, D is TRBD1 (6 bases). V dropped 6 bases and J dropped 2 bases, with 13 bases sitting between them. The CDR3 runs to 14 residues. CDR3 sequence (DNA): TGTGCCAGCAGCGGGACACTTTCTCAAGAGACCCAGTACTTC. It codes for CASSGTLSQETQYF.

The gene calls are TRBV6-1 and TRBJ1-2; D ambiguous. V was pared by 6 bases and J by 2 bases, with 16 bases between. The CDR3 is 15 amino acids. Per germline, CDR1 MNHNS and CDR2 SASEGT. The CDR3 DNA sequence: TGTGCCAGCAGACCCGAGGGCACCCTAAACTATGGCTACACCTTC. Translated, it gives CASRPEGTLNYGYTF.

This rearrangement joins TRBV9 to TRBJ2-5, with D possibly matching TRBD2 (6 bases). Germline values: CDR1 SGDLS, CDR2 YYNGEE. The CDR3 spans 15 residues. Trimming left V 0 bases short and J 1 base short, with 10 bases between. Here the CDR3 DNA reads TGTGCCAGCAGCGTAGGGGGTAGCGGCCAAGAGACCCAGTACTTC. Translated: CASSVGGSGQETQYF.

Here the CDR3 DNA reads TGCAGTGCTAGAGATCCCGGGACAGGGGCAGATACGCAGTATTTT. This encodes CSARDPGTGADTQYF. The V and J genes are TRBV20-1 and TRBJ2-3, with 10 bases fitting TRBD1. The ends lost 0 bases at V and 4 bases at J; junction bases unmatched: 4. Germline CDR1 reads DFQATT; CDR2 reads SNEGSKA (reference sequence). This CDR3 contains 15 residues.

The V and J genes are TRBV9 and TRBJ2-7; no clear D gene. Germline loops: CDR1 SGDLS, CDR2 YYNGEE. This CDR3 comprises 12 residues. Deletions cut 0 bases from V and 10 bases from J, with 11 bases between. For the CDR3, the DNA is TGTGCCAGCAGCGTAGTGGGTGGGCCCCAGTACTTC. Residues: CASSVVGGPQYF.

V usage is TRBV7-2 and J usage is TRBJ2-7; D remains ambiguous. The germline gives CDR1 SGHTA, CDR2 FQGNSA. This CDR3 is 14 amino acids long. With 4 bases removed from V and 3 bases from J, the gap between germline ends came to 13 bases. The CDR3 coding sequence is TGTGCCAGCAGCTCAAGCGACACGTTCTACGAGCAGTACTTC. Translating gives CASSSSDTFYEQYF.

V usage is TRBV2 and J usage is TRBJ2-2; D is perhaps TRBD1 or TRBD2 (6 bases each). With 5 bases removed from V and 7 bases from J, the gap between germline ends came to 11 bases. Germline assignment: CDR1 SNHLY and CDR2 FYNNEI. The CDR3 consists of 13 residues. The CDR3, as DNA: TGTGCCAGCAGTATTCGGGGGCGCGGGGAGCTGTTTTTT. Residues: CASSIRGRGELFF.

This chain connects TRBV2 to TRBJ1-1, with D unresolved. Germline-derived CDR1 and CDR2 are SNHLY and FYNNEI. The CDR3 is 15 residues long. Trimming cost V 6 bases and J 0 bases, with 14 bases left between them. CDR3: CASSHTQALNTEAFF. The CDR3 coding sequence is TGTGCCAGCAGCCACACCCAGGCATTGAACACTGAAGCTTTCTTT.

This clonotype was counted between two and nine times. The CDR3 DNA is TGCGCCAGCGGCCCCACCGGGGGCGGTACAGATACGCAGTATTTT. Translated: CASGPTGGGTDTQYF. J is TRBJ2-3 and V is TRBV5-1, with D perhaps being TRBD1 or TRBD2 (6 bases each). CDR3 length: 15 residues. CDR1 SGHRS and CDR2 YFSETQ come from the germline V gene. Trimming stripped 7 bases from V and 3 bases from J, with 18 bases between.